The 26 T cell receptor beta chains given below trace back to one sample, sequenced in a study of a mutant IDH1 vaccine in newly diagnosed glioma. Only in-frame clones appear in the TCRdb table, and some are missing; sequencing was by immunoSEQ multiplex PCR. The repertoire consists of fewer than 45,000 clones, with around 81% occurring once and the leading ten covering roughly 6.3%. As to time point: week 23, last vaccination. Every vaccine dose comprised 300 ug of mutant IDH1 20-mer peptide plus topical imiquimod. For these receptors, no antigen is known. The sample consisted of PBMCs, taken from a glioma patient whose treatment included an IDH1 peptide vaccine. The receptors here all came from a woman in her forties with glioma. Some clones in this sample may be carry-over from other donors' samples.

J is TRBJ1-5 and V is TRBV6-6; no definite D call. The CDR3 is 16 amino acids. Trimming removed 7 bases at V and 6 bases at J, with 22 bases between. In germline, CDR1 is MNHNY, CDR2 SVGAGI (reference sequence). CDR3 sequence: CASTVRPGIPGQPQHF. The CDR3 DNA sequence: TGTGCCAGCACGGTGCGTCCGGGCATTCCTGGTCAGCCCCAGCATTTT.

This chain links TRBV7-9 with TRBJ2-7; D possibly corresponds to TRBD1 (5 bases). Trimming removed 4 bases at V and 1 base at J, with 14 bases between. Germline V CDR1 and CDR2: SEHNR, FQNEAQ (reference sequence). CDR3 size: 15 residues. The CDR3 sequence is CASSSPKGASYEQYF. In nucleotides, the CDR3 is TGTGCCAGCAGCTCCCCAAAAGGGGCTTCCTACGAGCAGTACTTC.

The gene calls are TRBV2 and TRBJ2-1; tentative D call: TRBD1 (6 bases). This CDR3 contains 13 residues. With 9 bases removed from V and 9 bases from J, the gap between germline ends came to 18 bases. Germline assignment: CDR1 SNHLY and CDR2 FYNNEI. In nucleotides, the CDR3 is TGTGCCAGTTCGGTGGGGGCCACCGTTGAGCAGTTCTTC. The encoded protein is CASSVGATVEQFF.

The DNA for the CDR3 is TGCAGCTCGGTAGGGGGAGAGACCCAGTACTTC. This codes for CSSVGGETQYF. The chain employs TRBV20-1 and TRBJ2-5; D is possibly TRBD1 (6 bases). The CDR3 runs to 11 residues. Germline loops: CDR1 DFQATT, CDR2 SNEGSKA (reference sequence).

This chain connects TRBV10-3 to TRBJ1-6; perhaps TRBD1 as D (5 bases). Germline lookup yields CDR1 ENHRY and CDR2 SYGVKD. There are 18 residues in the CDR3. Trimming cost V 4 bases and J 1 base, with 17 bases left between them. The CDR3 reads CAISGKWGGESYNSPLHF. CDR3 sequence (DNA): TGTGCCATCAGTGGGAAATGGGGGGGGGAGTCCTATAATTCACCCCTCCACTTT.

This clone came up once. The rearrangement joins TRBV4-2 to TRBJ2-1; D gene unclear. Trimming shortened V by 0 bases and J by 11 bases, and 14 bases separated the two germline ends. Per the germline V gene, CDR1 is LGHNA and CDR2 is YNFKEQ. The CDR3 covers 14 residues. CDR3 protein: CASSQDRWVPQQFF. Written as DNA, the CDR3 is TGTGCCAGCAGCCAAGATCGGTGGGTACCACAGCAGTTCTTC.

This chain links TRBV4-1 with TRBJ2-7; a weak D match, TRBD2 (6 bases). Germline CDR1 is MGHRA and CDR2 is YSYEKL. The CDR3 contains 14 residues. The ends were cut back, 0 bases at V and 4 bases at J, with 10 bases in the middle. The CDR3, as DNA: TGCGCCAGCAGCCAAGATGTCGGGGGATACGAGCAGTACTTC. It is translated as CASSQDVGGYEQYF.

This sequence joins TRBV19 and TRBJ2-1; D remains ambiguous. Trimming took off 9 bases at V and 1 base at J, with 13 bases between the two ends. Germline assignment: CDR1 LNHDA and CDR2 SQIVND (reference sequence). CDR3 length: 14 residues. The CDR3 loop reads CARASRASYNEQFF. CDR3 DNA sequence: TGTGCCAGAGCCAGCCGAGCTTCCTACAATGAGCAGTTCTTC.

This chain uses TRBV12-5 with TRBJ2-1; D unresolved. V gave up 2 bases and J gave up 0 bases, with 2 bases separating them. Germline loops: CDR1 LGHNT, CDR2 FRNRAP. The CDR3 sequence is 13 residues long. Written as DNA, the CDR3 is TGTGCTAGTGGTTTGAGCTCCTACAATGAGCAGTTCTTC. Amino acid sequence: CASGLSSYNEQFF. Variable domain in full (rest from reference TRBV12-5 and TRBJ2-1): DARVTQTPRHKVTEMGQEVTMRCQPILGHNTVFWYRQTMMQGLELLAYFRNRAPLDDSGMPKDRFSAEMPDATLATLKIQPSEPRDSAVYFCASGLSSYNEQFFGPGTRLTVL.

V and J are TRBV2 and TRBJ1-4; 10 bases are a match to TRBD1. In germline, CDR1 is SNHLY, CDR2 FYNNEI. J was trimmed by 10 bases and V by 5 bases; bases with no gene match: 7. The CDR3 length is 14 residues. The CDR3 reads CASSPGTGDRKLFF. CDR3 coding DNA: TGTGCCAGCAGTCCGGGGACAGGGGATCGAAAACTGTTTTTT.

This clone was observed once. The CDR3 region is CASSETSGRGGYTF. CDR3 DNA sequence: TGTGCCAGCAGTGAGACTTCCGGGAGGGGGGGCTACACCTTC. The chain is built from TRBV2 and TRBJ1-2, with a weak D call TRBD1 (6 bases). The CDR3 covers 14 residues. Trimming pared 3 bases from V and 8 bases from J, leaving 16 bases between. Germline-derived CDR1 and CDR2 are SNHLY and FYNNEI.

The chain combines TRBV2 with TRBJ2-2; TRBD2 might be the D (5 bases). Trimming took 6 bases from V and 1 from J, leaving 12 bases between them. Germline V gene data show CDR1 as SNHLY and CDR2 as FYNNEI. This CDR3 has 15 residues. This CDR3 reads CASRVGSGNTGELFF. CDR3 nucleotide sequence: TGTGCCAGCAGGGTTGGGAGTGGGAACACCGGGGAGCTGTTTTTT.

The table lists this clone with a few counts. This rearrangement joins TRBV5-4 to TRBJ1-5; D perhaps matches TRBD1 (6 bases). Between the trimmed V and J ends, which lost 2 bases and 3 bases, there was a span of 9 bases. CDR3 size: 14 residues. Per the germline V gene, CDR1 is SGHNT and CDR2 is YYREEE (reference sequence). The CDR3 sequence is CASSLAGVNQPQHF. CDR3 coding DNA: TGTGCCAGCAGCTTAGCAGGGGTCAATCAGCCCCAGCATTTT. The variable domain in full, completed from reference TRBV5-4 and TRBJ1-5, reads ETGVTQSPTHLIKTRGQQVTLRCSSQSGHNTVSWYQQALGQGPQFIFQYYREEENGRGNFPPRFSGLQFPNYSSELNVNALELDDSALYLCASSLAGVNQPQHFGDGTRLSIL.

The CDR3 protein is CATSRDRVRTTEAFF. The DNA of the CDR3 is TGTGCCACCAGCAGAGATCGGGTTCGGACCACTGAAGCTTTCTTT. The chain combines TRBV15 with TRBJ1-1; D ambiguous. The CDR3 spans 15 residues. Germline lookup yields CDR1 LNHNV and CDR2 YYDKDF (reference sequence). V was pared by 0 bases and J by 4 bases, with 12 bases between.

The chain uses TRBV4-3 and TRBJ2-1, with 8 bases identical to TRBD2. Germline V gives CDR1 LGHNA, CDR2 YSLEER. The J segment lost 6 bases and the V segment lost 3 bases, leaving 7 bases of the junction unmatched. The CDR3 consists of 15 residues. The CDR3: CASSHLGTRGNEQFF. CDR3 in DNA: TGCGCCAGCAGCCACCTGGGGACTAGGGGCAATGAGCAGTTCTTC.

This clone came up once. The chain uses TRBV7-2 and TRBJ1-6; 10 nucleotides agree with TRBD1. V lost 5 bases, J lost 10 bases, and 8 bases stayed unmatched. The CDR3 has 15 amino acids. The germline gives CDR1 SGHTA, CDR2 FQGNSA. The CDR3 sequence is CASSEQTGGKSPLHF. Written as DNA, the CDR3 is TGTGCCAGCAGCGAACAGACAGGGGGCAAATCACCCCTCCACTTT.

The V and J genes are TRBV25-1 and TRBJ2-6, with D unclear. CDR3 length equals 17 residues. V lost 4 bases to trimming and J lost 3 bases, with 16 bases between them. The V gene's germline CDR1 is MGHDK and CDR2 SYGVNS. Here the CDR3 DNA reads TGTGCCAGCAGTGGGAGACATCCCCTAGTTGGGGCCAACGTCCTGACTTTC. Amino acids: CASSGRHPLVGANVLTF.

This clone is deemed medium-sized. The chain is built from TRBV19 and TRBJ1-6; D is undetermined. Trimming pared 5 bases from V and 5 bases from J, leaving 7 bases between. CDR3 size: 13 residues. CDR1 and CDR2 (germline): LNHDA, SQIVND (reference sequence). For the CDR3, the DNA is TGTGCCAGTAGTCTTCCAAATAATTCACCCCTCCACTTT. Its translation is CASSLPNNSPLHF.

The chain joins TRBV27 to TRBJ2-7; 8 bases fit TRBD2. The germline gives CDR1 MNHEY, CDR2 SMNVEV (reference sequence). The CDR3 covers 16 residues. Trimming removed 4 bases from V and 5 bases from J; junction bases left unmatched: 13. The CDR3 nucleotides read TGTGCCAGCAGTTCATTAGCGGGAAGGGCCAGGAACGAGCAGTACTTC. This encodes CASSSLAGRARNEQYF.

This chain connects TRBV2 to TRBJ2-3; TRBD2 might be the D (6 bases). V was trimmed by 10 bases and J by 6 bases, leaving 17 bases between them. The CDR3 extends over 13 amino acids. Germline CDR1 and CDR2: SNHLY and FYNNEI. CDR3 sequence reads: CAISGERGDTQYF. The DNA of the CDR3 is TGTGCCATTTCGGGAGAGAGAGGTGATACGCAGTATTTT.

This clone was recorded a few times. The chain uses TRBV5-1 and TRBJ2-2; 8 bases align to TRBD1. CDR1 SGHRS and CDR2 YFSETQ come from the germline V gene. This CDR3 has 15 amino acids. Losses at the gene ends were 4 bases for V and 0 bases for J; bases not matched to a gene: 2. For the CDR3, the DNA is TGCGCCAGCAGCGCGACAGGGGCGAACACCGGGGAGCTGTTTTTT. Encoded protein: CASSATGANTGELFF. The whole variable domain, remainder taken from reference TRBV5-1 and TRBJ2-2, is KAGVTQTPRYLIKTRGQQVTLSCSPISGHRSVSWYQQTPGQGLQFLFEYFSETQRNKGNFPGRFSGRQFSNSRSEMNVSTLELGDSALYLCASSATGANTGELFFGEGSRLTVL.

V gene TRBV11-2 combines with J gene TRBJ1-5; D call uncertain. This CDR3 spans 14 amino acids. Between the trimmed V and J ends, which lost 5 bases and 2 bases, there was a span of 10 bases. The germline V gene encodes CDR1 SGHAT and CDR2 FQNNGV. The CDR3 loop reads CASSREGGNQPQHF. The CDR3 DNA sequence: TGTGCCAGCAGCCGGGAGGGTGGCAATCAGCCCCAGCATTTT.

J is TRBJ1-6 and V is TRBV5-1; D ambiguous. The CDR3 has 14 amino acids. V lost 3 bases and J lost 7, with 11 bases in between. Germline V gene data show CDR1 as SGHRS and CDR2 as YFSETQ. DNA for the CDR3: TGCGCCAGCAGCTCGATTAAGGAAAATTCACCCCTCCACTTT. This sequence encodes CASSSIKENSPLHF. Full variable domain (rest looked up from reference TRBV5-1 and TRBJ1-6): KAGVTQTPRYLIKTRGQQVTLSCSPISGHRSVSWYQQTPGQGLQFLFEYFSETQRNKGNFPGRFSGRQFSNSRSEMNVSTLELGDSALYLCASSSIKENSPLHFGNGTRLTVT.

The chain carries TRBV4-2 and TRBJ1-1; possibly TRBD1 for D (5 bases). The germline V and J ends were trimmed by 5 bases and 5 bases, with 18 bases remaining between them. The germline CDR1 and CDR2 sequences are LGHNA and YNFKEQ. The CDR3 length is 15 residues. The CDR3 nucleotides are TGTGCCAGCAGCACCCGAGGTCAGGGTCGTACTGAAGCTTTCTTT. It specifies CASSTRGQGRTEAFF.

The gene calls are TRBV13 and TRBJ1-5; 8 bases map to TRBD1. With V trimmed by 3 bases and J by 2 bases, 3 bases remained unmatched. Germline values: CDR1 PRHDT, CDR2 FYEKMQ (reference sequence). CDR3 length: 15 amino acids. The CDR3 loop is CASSFGQGGNQPQHF. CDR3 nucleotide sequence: TGTGCCAGCAGCTTCGGACAGGGTGGCAATCAGCCCCAGCATTTT.

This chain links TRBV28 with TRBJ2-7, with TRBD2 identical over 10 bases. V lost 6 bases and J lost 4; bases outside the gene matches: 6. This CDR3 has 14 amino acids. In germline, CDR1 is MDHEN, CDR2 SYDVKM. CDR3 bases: TGTGCCAGCAGGGCTAGCGGGAGTGGATACGAGCAGTACTTC. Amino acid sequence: CASRASGSGYEQYF.